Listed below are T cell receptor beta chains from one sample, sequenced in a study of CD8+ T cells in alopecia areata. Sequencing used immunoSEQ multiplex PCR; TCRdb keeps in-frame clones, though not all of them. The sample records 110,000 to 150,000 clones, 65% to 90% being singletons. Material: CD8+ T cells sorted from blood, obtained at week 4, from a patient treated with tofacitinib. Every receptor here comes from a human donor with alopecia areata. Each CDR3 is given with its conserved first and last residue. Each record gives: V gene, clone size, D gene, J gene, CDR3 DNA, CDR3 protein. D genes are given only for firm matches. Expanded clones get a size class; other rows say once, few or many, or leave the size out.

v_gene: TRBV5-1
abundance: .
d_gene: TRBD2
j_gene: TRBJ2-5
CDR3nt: TGCGCCAGCAGCTTCCCTCCGGGGGGGCCCGAGACCCAGTACTTC
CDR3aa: CASSFPPGGPETQYF

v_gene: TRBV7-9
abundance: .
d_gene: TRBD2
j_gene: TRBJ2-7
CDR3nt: TGTGCCAGCAGCTCAATCCCCGTAGCGGGACTCTTACCCTACGAGCAGTACTTC
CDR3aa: CASSSIPVAGLLPYEQYF

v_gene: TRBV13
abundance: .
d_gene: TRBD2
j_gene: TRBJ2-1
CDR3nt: TGTGCCAGCAGCGGGAGGGGATACAATGAGCAGTTCTTC
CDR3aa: CASSGRGYNEQFF

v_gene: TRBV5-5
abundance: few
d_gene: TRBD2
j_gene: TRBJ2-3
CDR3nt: TGTGCCAGCAGCCCAAGCGGGGGGGTCACAGATACGCAGTATTTT
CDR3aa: CASSPSGGVTDTQYF

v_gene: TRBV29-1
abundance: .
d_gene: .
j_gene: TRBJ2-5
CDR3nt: TGCAGCGTTGAAGAGGGGGGGCTAGTAGAGACCCAGTACTTC
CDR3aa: CSVEEGGLVETQYF

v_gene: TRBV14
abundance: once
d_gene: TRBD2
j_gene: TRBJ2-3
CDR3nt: TGTGCCAGCAGCCAAGATCTTTCTAGCGGGAGCACAGATACGCAGTATTTT
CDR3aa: CASSQDLSSGSTDTQYF

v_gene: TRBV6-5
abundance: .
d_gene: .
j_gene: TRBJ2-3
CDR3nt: TGTGCCAGCAGTTACTCGCCAGGGGCTGAAGATACGCAGTATTTT
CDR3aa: CASSYSPGAEDTQYF

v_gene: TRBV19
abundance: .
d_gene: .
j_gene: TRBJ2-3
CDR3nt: TGTGCCAGTAGCCTCTCAGATACGCAGTATTTT
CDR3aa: CASSLSDTQYF

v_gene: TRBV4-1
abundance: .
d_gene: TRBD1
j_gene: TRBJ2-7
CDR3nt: TGCGCCAGCAGCCAAGTGGGGGACAGGCTTTACGAGCAGTACTTC
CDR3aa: CASSQVGDRLYEQYF

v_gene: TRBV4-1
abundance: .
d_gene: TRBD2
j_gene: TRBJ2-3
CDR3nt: TGCGCCAGCAGCCATTGGGAGGGGGATACGCAGTATTTT
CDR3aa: CASSHWEGDTQYF

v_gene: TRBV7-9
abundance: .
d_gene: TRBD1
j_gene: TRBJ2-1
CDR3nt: TGTGCCAGCAGCGTGCGACAGGGGGGCTACAATGAGCAGTTCTTC
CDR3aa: CASSVRQGGYNEQFF

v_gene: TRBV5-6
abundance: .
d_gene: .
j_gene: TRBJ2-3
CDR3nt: TGTGCCAGCAGCTCCTACGGGGGAGGCACAGATACGCAGTATTTT
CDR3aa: CASSSYGGGTDTQYF

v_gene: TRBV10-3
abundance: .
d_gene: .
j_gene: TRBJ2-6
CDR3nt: TGTGCCATCAGTCACGGACAGCCCTCTGGGGCCAACGTCCTGACTTTC
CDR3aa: CAISHGQPSGANVLTF

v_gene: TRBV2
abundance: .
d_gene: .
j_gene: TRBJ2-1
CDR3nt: TGTGCCAGCAGTACGCCAGGGCAGGTTGGCAATGAGCAGTTCTTC
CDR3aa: CASSTPGQVGNEQFF

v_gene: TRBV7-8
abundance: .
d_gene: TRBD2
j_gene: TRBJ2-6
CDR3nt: TGTGCCAGCAGCCCTTACGCGGGGGTTTTCGGGGCCAACGTCCTGACTTTC
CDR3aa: CASSPYAGVFGANVLTF

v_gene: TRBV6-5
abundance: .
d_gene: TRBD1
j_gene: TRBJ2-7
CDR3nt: TGTGCCAGCAGTTTCGACAGGGCCGAGCAGTACTTC
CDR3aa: CASSFDRAEQYF

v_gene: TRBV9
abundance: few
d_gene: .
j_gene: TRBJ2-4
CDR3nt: TGTGCCAGCAGCCCCCCAAGGGAAAACATTCAGTACTTC
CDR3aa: CASSPPRENIQYF

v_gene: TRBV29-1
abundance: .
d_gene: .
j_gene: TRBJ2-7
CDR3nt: TGCAGCGTTGTAGGAGACGAGCAGTACTTC
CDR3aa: CSVVGDEQYF

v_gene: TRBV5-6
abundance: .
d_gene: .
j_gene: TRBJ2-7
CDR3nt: TGTGCCAGCAGCTTGTTCAGGGGAGGTAACGAGCAGTACTTC
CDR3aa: CASSLFRGGNEQYF

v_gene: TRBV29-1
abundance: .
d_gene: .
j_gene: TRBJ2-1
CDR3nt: TGCAGCGTTGAAGATCCCGGAGGGTTTTACAATGAGCAGTTCTTC
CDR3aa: CSVEDPGGFYNEQFF

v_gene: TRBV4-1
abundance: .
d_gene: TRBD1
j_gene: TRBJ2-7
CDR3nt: TGCGCCAGCAGCCCAGTCGGACAGGGGTTCTACGAGCAGTACTTC
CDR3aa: CASSPVGQGFYEQYF

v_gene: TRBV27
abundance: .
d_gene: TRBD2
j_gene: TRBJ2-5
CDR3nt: TGTGCCAGCAGTCCGAGAGCGGGGAACTCGCAAGAGACCCAGTACTTC
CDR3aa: CASSPRAGNSQETQYF

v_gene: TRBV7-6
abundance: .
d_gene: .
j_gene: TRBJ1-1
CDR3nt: TGTGCCAGCAGACCAGGGACATTGGTCACTGAAGCTTTCTTT
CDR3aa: CASRPGTLVTEAFF

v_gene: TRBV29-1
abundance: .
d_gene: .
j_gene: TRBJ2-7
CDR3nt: TGCAGCGTTGAAGACCCAACCCTTAAGGCCTACGAGCAGTACTTC
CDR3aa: CSVEDPTLKAYEQYF

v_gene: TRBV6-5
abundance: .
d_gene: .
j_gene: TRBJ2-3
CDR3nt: TGTGCCAGCAGTTACTCGAGGGGGAGCACAGATACGCAGTATTTT
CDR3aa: CASSYSRGSTDTQYF

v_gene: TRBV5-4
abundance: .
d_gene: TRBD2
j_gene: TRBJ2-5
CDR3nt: TGTGCCAGCAGCGGAAACGGGGGGGCCGAGGAGACCCAGTACTTC
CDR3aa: CASSGNGGAEETQYF

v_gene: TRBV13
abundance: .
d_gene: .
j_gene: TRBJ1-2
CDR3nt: TGTGCCAGCAGCCCACGGGATCGTGGCTACACCTTC
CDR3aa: CASSPRDRGYTF

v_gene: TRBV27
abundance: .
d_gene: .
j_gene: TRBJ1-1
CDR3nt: TGTGCCAGCAGATACAGGGAATTGAACACTGAAGCTTTCTTT
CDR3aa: CASRYRELNTEAFF

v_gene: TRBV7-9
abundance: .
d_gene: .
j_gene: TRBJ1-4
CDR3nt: TGTGCCAGCAGCCTTGGACAGAAACTGTTTTTT
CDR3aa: CASSLGQKLFF

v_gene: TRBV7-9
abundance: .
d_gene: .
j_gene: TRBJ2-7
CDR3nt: TGTGCCAGCAGCTCGGAGGCAGGTCACTTCGAGCAGTACTTC
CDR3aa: CASSSEAGHFEQYF

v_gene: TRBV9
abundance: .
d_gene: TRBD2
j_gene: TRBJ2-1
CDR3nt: TGTGCCAGCAGCGCGGGTGGACTAGCGGGACTGTACAATGAGCAGTTCTTC
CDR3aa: CASSAGGLAGLYNEQFF

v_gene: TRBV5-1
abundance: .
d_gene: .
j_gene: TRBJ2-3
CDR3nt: TGCGCCAGCAGCGCGGGACAGACCACAGATACGCAGTATTTT
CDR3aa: CASSAGQTTDTQYF

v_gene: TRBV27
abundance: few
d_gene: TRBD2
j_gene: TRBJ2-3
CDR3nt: TGTGCCAGCAGATTAGCGGGGGGTGCAGATACGCAGTATTTT
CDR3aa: CASRLAGGADTQYF

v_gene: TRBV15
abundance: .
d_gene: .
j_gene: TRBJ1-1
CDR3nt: TGTGCCGCGCAGGGGAACACTGAAGCTTTCTTT
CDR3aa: CAAQGNTEAFF

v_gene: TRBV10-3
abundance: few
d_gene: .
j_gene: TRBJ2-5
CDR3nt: TGTGCCGTACAGGGAAGGACTGAAGAGACCCAGTACTTC
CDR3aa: CAVQGRTEETQYF

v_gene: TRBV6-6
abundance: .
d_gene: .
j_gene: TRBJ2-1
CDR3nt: TGTGCCAGCAGTTATACGGGCAATGAGCAGTTCTTC
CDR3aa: CASSYTGNEQFF

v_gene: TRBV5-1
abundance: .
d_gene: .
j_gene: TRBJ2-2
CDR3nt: TGCGCCAGCAGACCAGGCGCAGACGCCGGGGAGCTGTTTTTT
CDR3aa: CASRPGADAGELFF

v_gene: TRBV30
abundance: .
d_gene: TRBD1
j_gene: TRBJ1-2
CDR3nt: TGTGCCTGGAATAACAGGGGGCCGGAGGGCTACACCTTC
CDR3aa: CAWNNRGPEGYTF

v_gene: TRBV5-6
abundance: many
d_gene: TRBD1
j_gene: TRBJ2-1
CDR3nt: TGTGCCAGCAGCTACCAGGGGGCTCGTAATGAGCAGTTCTTC
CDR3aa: CASSYQGARNEQFF

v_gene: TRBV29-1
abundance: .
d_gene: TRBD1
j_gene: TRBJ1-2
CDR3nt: TGCAGCGTTCCTGAGGATGGACAGGACTATGGCTACACCTTC
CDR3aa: CSVPEDGQDYGYTF

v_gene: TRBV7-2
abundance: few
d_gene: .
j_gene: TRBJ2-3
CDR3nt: TGTGCCAGCAGCTTAGTGGTGACCGAACAAAGGAATACGCAGTATTTT
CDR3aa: CASSLVVTEQRNTQYF

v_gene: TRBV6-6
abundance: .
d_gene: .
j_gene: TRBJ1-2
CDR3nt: TGTGCCAGCAGCCCCTGGACAGACAACTATGGCTACACCTTC
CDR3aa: CASSPWTDNYGYTF

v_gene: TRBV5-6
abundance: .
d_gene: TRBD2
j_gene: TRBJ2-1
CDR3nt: TGTGCCAGCAGCACAAAGGGGCGGGGGGCAGTTTCCTACAATGAGCAGTTCTTC
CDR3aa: CASSTKGRGAVSYNEQFF

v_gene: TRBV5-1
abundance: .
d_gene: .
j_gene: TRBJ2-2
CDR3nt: TGCGCCAGCAGCTTGCTGCCATGGGGCAGGGACAACACCGGGGAGCTGTTTTTT
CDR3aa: CASSLLPWGRDNTGELFF

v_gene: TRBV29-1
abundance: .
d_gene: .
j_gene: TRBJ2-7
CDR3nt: TGCAGCGTTGAGAACAGAGGGTACGAGCAGTACTTC
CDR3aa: CSVENRGYEQYF

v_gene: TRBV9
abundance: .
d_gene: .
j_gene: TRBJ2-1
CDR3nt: TGTGCCAGCAGCGTAGCCGGGACCTCCTACAATGAGCAGTTCTTC
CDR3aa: CASSVAGTSYNEQFF

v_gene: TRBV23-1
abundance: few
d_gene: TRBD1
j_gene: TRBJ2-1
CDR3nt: TGCGCCAGCAGTCAAACGGGGACAGCTCGTACCTACAATGAGCAGTTCTTC
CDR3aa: CASSQTGTARTYNEQFF

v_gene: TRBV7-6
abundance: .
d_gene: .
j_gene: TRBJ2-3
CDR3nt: TGTGCCAGCAGCTTAAATGGAGGAAATGGAGATACGCAGTATTTT
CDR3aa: CASSLNGGNGDTQYF

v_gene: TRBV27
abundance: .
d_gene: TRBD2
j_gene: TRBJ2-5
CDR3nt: TGTGCCAGCAGTTCTCTAACTAGCGGGGGGAAACAAGAGACCCAGTACTTC
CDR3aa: CASSSLTSGGKQETQYF

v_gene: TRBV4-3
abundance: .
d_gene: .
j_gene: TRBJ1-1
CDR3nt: TGCGCCAGCAGCCAAGTTCAGGGGAACACTGAAGCTTTCTTT
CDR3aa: CASSQVQGNTEAFF

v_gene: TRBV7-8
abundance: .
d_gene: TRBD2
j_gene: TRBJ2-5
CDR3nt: TGTGCCAGCAGCGGGACTAGCGGGGGGTACCAAGAGACCCAGTACTTC
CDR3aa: CASSGTSGGYQETQYF

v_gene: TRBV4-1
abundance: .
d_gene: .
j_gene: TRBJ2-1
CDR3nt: TGCGCCAGCAGCCAAGCATCAGGGCTCCTCTCCTACAATGAGCAGTTCTTC
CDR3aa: CASSQASGLLSYNEQFF

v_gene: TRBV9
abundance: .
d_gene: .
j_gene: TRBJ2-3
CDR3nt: TGTGCCAGTAGTAAATTCAGGGATTTCTACACAGATACGCAGTATTTT
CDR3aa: CASSKFRDFYTDTQYF

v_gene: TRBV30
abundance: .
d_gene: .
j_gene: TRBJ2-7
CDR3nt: TGTGCCTGGAGTCCCGGCAGGGGGGTCTACGAGCAGTACTTC
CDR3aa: CAWSPGRGVYEQYF